The next 23 T cell receptor beta chains were all read from a single sample in a study of blood T cell repertoires in COVID-19. TCRdb keeps only in-frame clones here, not all; method: immunoSEQ multiplex PCR. The sample includes approximately 330,000 clones, 87% of them seen just once. Sequenced input: peripheral blood. The receptor source for this set is a man aged 25-40 years with COVID-19, enrolled during active disease.

Only a few counts were recorded for this clone. The chain carries TRBV30 and TRBJ1-5; 7 bases map to TRBD1. Germline CDR1 and CDR2: GTSNPN and SVGIG (reference sequence). V was pared by 3 bases and J by 5 bases, with 10 bases of the junction left unmatched. The CDR3 is 15 amino acids. CDR3 loop: CAWRGSGRGYQPQHF. The CDR3 coding sequence is TGTGCCTGGAGAGGATCGGGCAGGGGGTATCAGCCCCAGCATTTT.

This chain links TRBV5-1 with TRBJ1-1; 7 bases map to TRBD1. CDR3 size: 15 residues. Germline lookup yields CDR1 SGHRS and CDR2 YFSETQ. Trimming cost V 1 base and J 7 bases; bases outside gene matches: 10. The CDR3 DNA reads TGCGCCAGCAGCTTGTGGGGGCAGGGGGTCGGTGAAGCTTTCTTT. Protein product: CASSLWGQGVGEAFF.

This clone was observed once. The chain couples TRBV24-1 to TRBJ2-1; 13 bases align to TRBD2. Germline V gene sequence: CDR1 KGHDR, CDR2 SFDVKD. This CDR3 contains 16 residues. V was pared by 5 bases and J by 8 bases, with 8 bases of the junction left unmatched. CDR3 protein: CATSVGLAGAQDEQFF. CDR3 bases: TGTGCCACCAGTGTTGGACTAGCGGGGGCCCAGGATGAGCAGTTCTTC.

This clone was detected only a few times. The junction departs from the called germline gene at one end, perhaps through a read error. The chain uses TRBV10-3 and TRBJ2-1; tentative D call: TRBD2 (6 bases). CDR1 is ENHRY and CDR2 is SYGVKD in the germline V gene. This CDR3 contains 13 residues. The CDR3 bases are TGTGCCATCACCCGGGACTCCAACAATGAGCAGTTCTTC. This codes for CAITRDSNNEQFF.

This clone was recorded a few times. The chain employs TRBV9 and TRBJ1-6; TRBD1 is a possible D gene (6 bases). Germline loops: CDR1 SGDLS, CDR2 YYNGEE. This CDR3 is built from 15 residues. Trimming cost V 0 bases and J 14 bases, with 18 bases left between them. The CDR3 DNA reads TGTGCCAGCAGCGTAGCTCCAGGGGTGGAATTAACCCTCCACTTT. It encodes CASSVAPGVELTLHF.

As DNA, the CDR3 is TGTGCCAGCATCGGGACTAGCGGGAGGGGGGGATACCTAAATGAGCAGTTCTTC. Translated: CASIGTSGRGGYLNEQFF. V and J are TRBV28 and TRBJ2-1; TRBD2 matches 16 bases. V dropped 7 bases and J dropped 7; count of bases not matched to a gene: 13. This CDR3 has 18 amino acids. The germline V gene has CDR1 MDHEN and CDR2 SYDVKM.

The rearrangement links TRBV5-6 to TRBJ2-7; 10 bases line up with TRBD1. The CDR3 has 13 residues. Germline CDR1 is SGHDT and CDR2 is YYEEEE. V shed 6 bases, J shed 2 bases, and the junction held 2 bases outside the gene matches. CDR3 nucleotide sequence: TGTGCCAGCACCGGGACAGGGGCCTACGAGCAGTACTTC. The encoded protein is CASTGTGAYEQYF.

J is TRBJ1-1 and V is TRBV9; 7 bases line up with TRBD1. The CDR3 extends over 14 amino acids. CDR1 and CDR2 (germline): SGDLS, YYNGEE. Trimming took 4 bases from V and 5 from J; bases not matched to a gene: 8. CDR3 in amino acids: CASSLRQGETEAFF. CDR3 bases: TGTGCCAGCAGCTTAAGACAGGGTGAGACTGAAGCTTTCTTT.

V usage is TRBV3-1 (or the pseudogene TRBV3-2) and J usage is TRBJ1-2; possibly TRBD1 for D (5 bases). The CDR3 is made up of 14 amino acids. Trimming took 1 base from V and 4 from J, leaving 10 bases between them. CDR1 and CDR2 (germline): LGHDT, YNNKEL (reference sequence). The CDR3 nucleotides read TGTGCCAGCAGCCAAGTTTCCGACAGCTATGGCTACACCTTC. Amino acids: CASSQVSDSYGYTF.

CDR3 amino acids: CASSLTGVENQPQHF. The CDR3 DNA reads as TGTGCCAGCAGTTTAACCGGGGTGGAAAATCAGCCCCAGCATTTT. V usage is TRBV28 and J usage is TRBJ1-5; D gene unclear. The CDR3 consists of 15 residues. V dropped 2 bases and J dropped 4 bases, with 12 bases sitting between them. The germline CDR1 and CDR2 sequences are MDHEN and SYDVKM.

The chain has TRBV29-1 and TRBJ2-2; TRBD1 matches 8 bases. Losses at the gene ends were 7 bases for V and 5 bases for J; bases not matched to a gene: 3. Germline V CDR1 and CDR2: SQVTM, ANQGSEA. The CDR3 is 12 amino acids. CDR3 sequence (DNA): TGCAGCGCAACAGGGGGTACCGGGGAGCTGTTTTTT. Its translation is CSATGGTGELFF.

This clone occurred once. The V gene is TRBV2, the J gene TRBJ2-7; D might be TRBD1 (5 bases). Germline values: CDR1 SNHLY, CDR2 FYNNEI. Trimming removed 2 bases from V and 3 bases from J, with 17 bases in between. The CDR3 extends over 16 amino acids. CDR3 sequence: CASSEPDSRWDYEQYF. In DNA form, the CDR3 reads TGTGCCAGCAGTGAACCCGACAGCCGGTGGGACTACGAGCAGTACTTC.

V usage is TRBV5-1 and J usage is TRBJ2-3; maybe TRBD1 (6 bases). The CDR3 contains 14 residues. Germline lookup yields CDR1 SGHRS and CDR2 YFSETQ. Trimming pared 3 bases from V and 4 bases from J, leaving 12 bases between. In DNA, the CDR3 is TGCGCCAGCAGCTCACAGGGCCGGGCAGATACGCAGTATTTT. Amino acid sequence: CASSSQGRADTQYF.

The chain couples TRBV12-5 to TRBJ1-5, with a possible D match to TRBD1 (5 bases). This CDR3 is 15 amino acids long. Germline V gene data show CDR1 as LGHNT and CDR2 as FRNRAP. V was clipped by 5 bases and J by 1 base, with 12 bases between them. The CDR3 region is CASGPTGVSNQPQHF. CDR3 nucleotide sequence: TGTGCTAGTGGTCCCACGGGGGTGAGCAATCAGCCCCAGCATTTT.

This chain uses TRBV6-2 or TRBV6-3 with TRBJ2-7; no clear D. This CDR3 comprises 11 residues. Germline CDR1 is MNHEY and CDR2 is SVGEGT. V dropped 5 bases and J dropped 6 bases, with 8 bases sitting between them. CDR3 nucleotides: TGTGCCAGCAGTAATTCTCCCGAGCAGTACTTC. Translated: CASSNSPEQYF.

For the CDR3, the DNA is TGTGCCAGCAGCGCCTACAGGGGCCCTAGGTGGGATACGCAGTATTTT. It is translated as CASSAYRGPRWDTQYF. The rearrangement links TRBV7-9 to TRBJ2-3, with TRBD1 identical over 7 bases. The CDR3 runs 16 residues. CDR1 is SEHNR and CDR2 is FQNEAQ in the germline V gene (reference sequence). V lost 5 bases to trimming and J lost 6 bases; unmatched junction nucleotides: 14.

The V call is TRBV10-3, the J call TRBJ2-7; a possible D gene is TRBD2 (5 bases). The V gene's germline CDR1 is ENHRY and CDR2 SYGVKD. V was cut by 2 bases and J by 3 bases, with 20 bases left in between. The CDR3 runs to 17 residues. The CDR3 spells CAISEEVLEYRDYEQYF. Written as DNA, the CDR3 is TGTGCCATCAGTGAGGAGGTGCTTGAGTATCGGGACTACGAGCAGTACTTC.

The chain joins TRBV5-6 to TRBJ1-2; D unclear. V was cut by 0 bases and J by 4 bases, with 16 bases left in between. CDR3 size: 16 residues. In germline, CDR1 is SGHDT, CDR2 YYEEEE. The DNA of the CDR3 is TGTGCCAGCAGCTTGGCTGGTACGGGGTTGAGCTATGGCTACACCTTC. Amino acid sequence: CASSLAGTGLSYGYTF.

Only one count was recorded for this clone. The chain links TRBV7-2 to TRBJ2-1, with TRBD2 identical over 8 bases. There are 15 residues in the CDR3. CDR1 is SGHTA and CDR2 is FQGNSA in the germline V gene. The junction had 4 bases not matched to a gene; V was cut back by 3 bases and J by 3 bases. The CDR3: CASSFTGGGYNEQFF. CDR3 nucleotide sequence: TGTGCCAGCAGCTTTACGGGGGGGGGCTACAATGAGCAGTTCTTC.

The chain has TRBV28 and TRBJ1-1, with 9 bases aligning to TRBD1. Germline loops: CDR1 MDHEN, CDR2 SYDVKM. J gave up 4 bases and V 3 bases, and 15 bases lay outside the gene matches. This CDR3 has 18 residues. The CDR3 nucleotides are TGTGCCAGCAGTTTCTCCCCGAAAACAGGGGGCAAGGGCACTGAAGCTTTCTTT. Translation gives CASSFSPKTGGKGTEAFF.

The J gene is TRBJ2-3, the V gene TRBV7-8; D is uncertain. V lost 5 bases and J 0 bases, leaving 15 bases between the germline ends. CDR1 and CDR2 (germline): SGHVS, FQNEAQ. The CDR3 is 16 amino acids. CDR3 sequence reads: CASSAQQPTSTDTQYF. In DNA, the CDR3 is TGTGCCAGCAGCGCCCAACAGCCTACTAGCACAGATACGCAGTATTTT.

V and J are TRBV2 and TRBJ1-1, with TRBD1 identical over 7 bases. The CDR3 is made up of 15 amino acids. Per germline, CDR1 SNHLY and CDR2 FYNNEI. Trimming cost V 0 bases and J 4 bases; bases outside gene matches: 5. CDR3 sequence reads: CASSEAQDRTTEAFF. The CDR3 DNA sequence: TGTGCCAGCAGTGAAGCGCAGGACAGGACCACTGAAGCTTTCTTT.

This clone was counted between two and nine times. The genes are TRBV9 and TRBJ1-2, with TRBD1 matching 8 bases. V dropped 3 bases and J dropped 5; count of bases not matched to a gene: 6. CDR1 and CDR2 (germline): SGDLS, YYNGEE. CDR3 size: 14 residues. As DNA, the CDR3 is TGTGCCAGCAGCGCCATCCAGGGGGCGTATGGCTACACCTTC. Translation: CASSAIQGAYGYTF.